The 14 T cell receptor beta chains in this list originate from one sample, sequenced in a study of OX40 agonist ivuxolimab in advanced cancers. TCRdb keeps only in-frame clones here, not all; method: immunoSEQ multiplex PCR. Seen here are 75,000 to 100,000 clones, 80% to 90% observed once, and the top ten hold less than 6.5%. Material: CD4+ or CD8+ T cells sorted from blood, obtained in a trial of the OX40 agonist ivuxolimab. These receptors were collected from an adult with an advanced solid tumor such as melanoma, head and neck, liver or kidney cancer.

The CDR3 loop reads CASSPDNPGEALHF. In DNA, the CDR3 is TGTGCCAGCAGCCCGGACAACCCTGGGGAAGCCCTCCACTTT. The chain joins TRBV27 to TRBJ1-6; TRBD1 might be the D (5 bases). V lost 6 bases, J lost 14 bases, and 20 bases lay in between. The CDR3 runs 14 residues. Per the germline V gene, CDR1 is MNHEY and CDR2 is SMNVEV (reference sequence).

About this clone: The junction departs from germline at one end; a sequencing error may be responsible. This chain links TRBV6-5 with TRBJ2-7, with a possible D match to TRBD2 (5 bases). The V gene's germline CDR1 is MNHEY and CDR2 SVGAGI. The CDR3 sequence is 12 residues long. CDR3 coding DNA: TGTGCCATCAGTGATCTCGGGGACGAGCAGTACTTC. As protein: CAISDLGDEQYF.

This clone was recorded only once. The chain uses TRBV7-2 and TRBJ1-1; D gene ambiguous. This CDR3 has 15 residues. Between the trimmed V and J ends, which lost 1 base and 4 bases, there was a span of 13 bases. Germline CDR1 is SGHTA and CDR2 is FQGNSA. CDR3 sequence reads: CASSLVPITTTEAFF. Written as DNA, the CDR3 is TGTGCCAGCAGCTTAGTTCCCATTACAACCACTGAAGCTTTCTTT.

This rearrangement joins TRBV18 to TRBJ2-2; TRBD2 matches 11 bases. Unmatched junction bases numbered 11, after V lost 2 bases and J lost 9 bases. The CDR3 totals 17 residues. The germline CDR1 and CDR2 sequences are KGHSH and LQKENI. The CDR3 is CASSPTGTSGQARELFF. The CDR3 nucleotides are TGTGCCAGCTCACCAACAGGGACTAGCGGACAGGCGAGGGAGCTGTTTTTT.

The genes are TRBV5-8 and TRBJ1-1, with TRBD1 matching over 7 bases. The CDR3 contains 14 residues. Germline V gene lookup returns CDR1 SGHTS and CDR2 YDEGEE. V gave up 0 bases and J gave up 6 bases; unmatched junction bases: 5. This CDR3 is CASSLEGAGAEAFF. The CDR3 DNA sequence: TGTGCCAGCAGCTTGGAGGGGGCAGGGGCTGAAGCTTTCTTT.

Of note for this clone: One end of the junction fails to match germline, which may point to a read error. This chain links TRBV7-9 with TRBJ2-3; no clear D gene. The CDR3 runs to 14 residues. Germline CDR1 is SEHNR and CDR2 is FQNEAQ (reference sequence). The CDR3 here is CASSLLLFTDMQYF. CDR3 coding DNA: TGTGCCAGCAGCCTACTCTTATTCACAGATATGCAGTATTTT.

The rearrangement links TRBV6-5 to TRBJ2-7; D gene uncertain. Germline V CDR1 and CDR2: MNHEY, SVGAGI. The germline V and J ends were trimmed by 7 bases and 5 bases, with 15 bases remaining between them. This CDR3 has 13 amino acids. CDR3 sequence: CASTSGSSNEQYF. CDR3 DNA sequence: TGTGCCAGCACCTCCGGCAGTTCAAACGAGCAGTACTTC.

This clone was detected a few times. V gene TRBV30 combines with J gene TRBJ2-1; D may be TRBD2 (6 bases). The CDR3 totals 16 residues. From germline, CDR1 is GTSNPN and CDR2 SVGIG (reference sequence). V was shortened by 5 bases and J by 4 bases, with 21 bases between the two germline ends. CDR3 sequence (DNA): TGTGCCTGGGCTCGCGTCGGACTACCTTCTTACAATGAGCAGTTCTTC. Its protein is CAWARVGLPSYNEQFF.

The CDR3 spells CASSLKSGELFF. The CDR3 region has the DNA TGTGCCAGCAGCTTAAAATCCGGGGAGCTGTTTTTT. The chain couples TRBV7-2 to TRBJ2-2; D is unresolved. V lost 2 bases and J lost 6, with 4 bases in between. CDR3 size: 12 residues. The germline V gene encodes CDR1 SGHTA and CDR2 FQGNSA.

The J gene is TRBJ2-7, the V gene TRBV21-1. TRBV21-1 is termed a pseudogene. The CDR3 is 17 residues long. The CDR3 loop is CASSKVGVRGGSYEQYF. CDR3 DNA: TGTGCCAGCAGCAAAGTAGGAGTAAGAGGGGGGAGCTACGAGCAGTACTTC.

V is TRBV4-3 and J is TRBJ2-2; no clear D gene. The germline gives CDR1 LGHNA, CDR2 YSLEER. The length of the CDR3 is 11 residues. Trimming shortened V by 4 bases and J by 5 bases, and 2 bases separated the two germline ends. In nucleotides, the CDR3 is TGCGCCAGCAGCCTGACCGGGGAGCTGTTTTTT. Amino acids: CASSLTGELFF.

The chain carries TRBV7-8 and TRBJ2-1, with TRBD2 identical over 7 bases. The CDR3 is 17 residues long. Looked up from germline, CDR1 is SGHVS and CDR2 is FQNEAQ. V trimming: 2 bases; J trimming: 3 bases; junction bases outside the gene matches: 10. The CDR3 spells CASSLRPVGTNYNEQFF. The CDR3 nucleotides read TGTGCCAGCAGCTTAAGGCCCGTTGGGACTAACTACAATGAGCAGTTCTTC.

J is TRBJ2-5 and V is TRBV7-8; possible D gene TRBD2, 7 bases. Deletions cut 5 bases from V and 7 bases from J, with 26 bases between. CDR1 is SGHVS and CDR2 is FQNEAQ in the germline V gene. The CDR3 is 17 amino acids. The CDR3, as DNA: TGTGCCAGCAGCGCTCGAGGGGGGGCAGGAGTAACAGGGACCCAGTACTTC. Translating it yields CASSARGGAGVTGTQYF.

V usage is TRBV6-5 and J usage is TRBJ1-3; TRBD1 agrees at 7 bases. Unmatched junction bases numbered 0, after V lost 0 bases and J lost 1 base. CDR3 length equals 15 residues. The germline V gene has CDR1 MNHEY and CDR2 SVGAGI. CDR3: CASSYSGQSGNTIYF. CDR3 nucleotides: TGTGCCAGCAGTTACTCGGGACAGTCTGGAAACACCATATATTTT.